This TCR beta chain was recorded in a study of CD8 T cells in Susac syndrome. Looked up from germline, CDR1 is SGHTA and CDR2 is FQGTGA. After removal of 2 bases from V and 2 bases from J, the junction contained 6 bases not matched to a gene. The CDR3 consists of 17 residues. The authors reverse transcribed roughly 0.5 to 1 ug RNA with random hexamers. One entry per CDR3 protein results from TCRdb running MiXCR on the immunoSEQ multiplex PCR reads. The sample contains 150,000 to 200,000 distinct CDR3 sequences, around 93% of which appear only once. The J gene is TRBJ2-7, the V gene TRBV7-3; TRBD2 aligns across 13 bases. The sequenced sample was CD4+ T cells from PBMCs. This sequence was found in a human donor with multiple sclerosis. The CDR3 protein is CASSLRGGLAGTYEQYF. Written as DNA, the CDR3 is TGTGCCAGCAGCTTACGAGGGGGACTAGCGGGGACCTACGAGCAGTACTTC. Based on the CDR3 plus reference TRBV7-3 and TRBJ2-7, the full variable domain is GAGVSQTPSNKVTEKGKYVELRCDPISGHTALYWYRQSLGQGPEFLIYFQGTGAADDSGLPNDRFFAVRPEGSVSTLKIQRTERGDSAVYLCASSLRGGLAGTYEQYFGPGTRLTVT.